These T cell receptor beta chains were read from a single sample in a study of blood T cell repertoires in COVID-19. Using immunoSEQ multiplex PCR, the repertoire was profiled, and TCRdb retains in-frame clones only, with some absent. The repertoire has tens of thousands of clones, over 75% of them found once; the top ten carry 20% to 30%. The sequencing sample was made of peripheral blood. The origin of the receptors is a man older than 75 with active or convalescent COVID-19. Each CDR3 is given with its conserved first and last residue. D genes are given only for firm matches. For some rows the clone size is stated as once, few or many, or as a class when expanded; others skip it.

abundance: NA
d_gene: NA
j_gene: TRBJ2-3
v_gene: TRBV5-1
CDR3aa: CASSFGPRLGDTQYF
CDR3nt: TGCGCCAGCAGCTTCGGCCCGAGGCTGGGAGATACGCAGTATTTT

abundance: few
d_gene: NA
j_gene: TRBJ2-1
v_gene: TRBV6-5
CDR3aa: CASSPGVTYNEQFF
CDR3nt: TGTGCCAGCAGTCCCGGGGTAACCTACAATGAGCAGTTCTTC

abundance: NA
d_gene: NA
j_gene: TRBJ1-1
v_gene: TRBV9
CDR3aa: CASSAWELTEAFF
CDR3nt: TGTGCCAGCAGCGCCTGGGAGCTGACTGAAGCTTTCTTT

abundance: NA
d_gene: NA
j_gene: TRBJ1-5
v_gene: TRBV19
CDR3aa: CASSSEGGTPSNQPQHF
CDR3nt: TGTGCCAGTAGTTCTGAGGGGGGGACTCCCAGCAATCAGCCCCAGCATTTT

abundance: NA
d_gene: TRBD1
j_gene: TRBJ1-6
v_gene: TRBV10-2
CDR3aa: CASRPGQGARWGNSPLHF
CDR3nt: TGCGCCAGCAGACCGGGACAGGGGGCGCGTTGGGGCAATTCACCCCTCCACTTT

abundance: NA
d_gene: NA
j_gene: TRBJ2-5
v_gene: TRBV9
CDR3aa: CASSVDPGPQETQYF
CDR3nt: TGTGCCAGCAGCGTAGATCCAGGGCCCCAAGAGACCCAGTACTTC

abundance: once
d_gene: NA
j_gene: TRBJ1-5
v_gene: TRBV28
CDR3aa: CASRNPGRQPQHF
CDR3nt: TGTGCCAGCAGGAATCCAGGGCGCCAGCCCCAGCATTTT

abundance: NA
d_gene: TRBD1
j_gene: TRBJ1-2
v_gene: TRBV4-1
CDR3aa: CASSQQDRGSGYTF
CDR3nt: TGCGCCAGCAGCCAACAGGACAGGGGTTCGGGCTACACCTTC

abundance: NA
d_gene: TRBD2
j_gene: TRBJ2-3
v_gene: TRBV6-2/TRBV6-3
CDR3aa: CASSRIPTSGTDTQYF
CDR3nt: TGTGCCAGCAGCCGTATCCCGACTAGCGGAACTGATACGCAGTATTTT

abundance: NA
d_gene: NA
j_gene: TRBJ2-7
v_gene: TRBV9
CDR3aa: CASSVGVHYEQYF
CDR3nt: TGTGCCAGCAGCGTGGGAGTTCACTACGAGCAGTACTTC

abundance: NA
d_gene: NA
j_gene: TRBJ1-6
v_gene: TRBV5-6
CDR3aa: CASRFQGNYNSPLHF
CDR3nt: TGTGCCAGCAGGTTTCAGGGGAACTATAATTCACCCCTCCACTTT

abundance: NA
d_gene: NA
j_gene: TRBJ2-7
v_gene: TRBV7-2
CDR3aa: CASSLVRAGVGEQYF
CDR3nt: TGTGCCAGCAGCTTAGTCAGGGCAGGGGTTGGCGAGCAGTACTTC

abundance: NA
d_gene: TRBD1
j_gene: TRBJ1-1
v_gene: TRBV5-1
CDR3aa: CASSWGQLNTEAFF
CDR3nt: TGCGCCAGCAGTTGGGGACAGCTGAACACTGAAGCTTTCTTT

abundance: NA
d_gene: NA
j_gene: TRBJ1-1
v_gene: TRBV28
CDR3aa: CASTRQVVSTEAFF
CDR3nt: TGTGCCAGCACGCGACAGGTGGTGAGCACTGAAGCTTTCTTT

abundance: once
d_gene: TRBD1
j_gene: TRBJ1-6
v_gene: TRBV6-6
CDR3aa: CASSYSGQTNSPLHF
CDR3nt: TGTGCCAGCAGTTACTCGGGACAGACCAATTCACCCCTCCACTTT

abundance: NA
d_gene: NA
j_gene: TRBJ1-1
v_gene: TRBV15
CDR3aa: CATSRDLRVVEAFF
CDR3nt: TGTGCCACCAGCAGAGATCTCAGGGTTGTAGAAGCTTTCTTT

abundance: NA
d_gene: NA
j_gene: TRBJ2-1
v_gene: TRBV2
CDR3aa: CASSEAGLQVHNEQFF
CDR3nt: TGTGCCAGCAGTGAAGCTGGACTGCAGGTTCACAATGAGCAGTTCTTC

abundance: NA
d_gene: NA
j_gene: TRBJ1-6
v_gene: TRBV18
CDR3aa: CASSPQSGDSYNSPLHF
CDR3nt: TGTGCCAGCTCACCACAGTCAGGGGACTCCTATAATTCACCCCTCCACTTT

abundance: NA
d_gene: NA
j_gene: TRBJ1-2
v_gene: TRBV9
CDR3aa: CASSDRTVLVPYGYTF
CDR3nt: TGTGCCAGCAGCGATCGGACAGTCTTGGTGCCCTATGGCTACACCTTC

abundance: NA
d_gene: TRBD1
j_gene: TRBJ2-2
v_gene: TRBV27
CDR3aa: CASSRPQGVGTGELFF
CDR3nt: TGTGCCAGCAGTCGACCACAGGGGGTGGGAACCGGGGAGCTGTTTTTT

abundance: NA
d_gene: TRBD1
j_gene: TRBJ2-7
v_gene: TRBV7-8
CDR3aa: CASSRQGYGYEQYF
CDR3nt: TGTGCCAGCAGCCGACAGGGGTACGGGTACGAGCAGTACTTC

abundance: NA
d_gene: NA
j_gene: TRBJ2-3
v_gene: TRBV6-5
CDR3aa: CASSYGNTQYF
CDR3nt: TGTGCCAGCAGTTACGGCAATACGCAGTATTTT

abundance: NA
d_gene: TRBD1
j_gene: TRBJ2-1
v_gene: TRBV5-1
CDR3aa: CASSFDGRGQGNEQFF
CDR3nt: TGCGCCAGCAGCTTTGATGGCAGGGGGCAGGGCAATGAGCAGTTCTTC

abundance: NA
d_gene: NA
j_gene: TRBJ1-3
v_gene: TRBV19
CDR3aa: CASSSGWNTIYF
CDR3nt: TGTGCCAGTAGTTCCGGGTGGAACACCATATATTTT

abundance: NA
d_gene: NA
j_gene: TRBJ1-1
v_gene: TRBV27
CDR3aa: CASSLSLRLTGVPRGTEAFF
CDR3nt: TGTGCCAGCAGTTTATCGCTTCGTTTGACGGGGGTCCCTAGGGGCACTGAAGCTTTCTTT

abundance: few
d_gene: TRBD1
j_gene: TRBJ1-1
v_gene: TRBV28
CDR3aa: CASSRAGGGTEAFF
CDR3nt: TGTGCCAGCAGTAGGGCAGGGGGAGGCACTGAAGCTTTCTTT

abundance: NA
d_gene: NA
j_gene: TRBJ2-5
v_gene: TRBV10-3
CDR3aa: CAISESGETQYF
CDR3nt: TGTGCCATCAGTGAGTCTGGCGAGACCCAGTACTTC

abundance: NA
d_gene: TRBD1
j_gene: TRBJ1-6
v_gene: TRBV6-5
CDR3aa: CASTMTGSANSPLHF
CDR3nt: TGTGCCAGCACCATGACAGGGTCTGCGAATTCACCCCTCCACTTT

abundance: NA
d_gene: TRBD1
j_gene: TRBJ1-1
v_gene: TRBV30
CDR3aa: CAWSQTGTGNTEAFF
CDR3nt: TGTGCCTGGAGTCAAACCGGGACAGGGAACACTGAAGCTTTCTTT

abundance: NA
d_gene: NA
j_gene: TRBJ1-6
v_gene: TRBV27
CDR3aa: CASSLFPLGRNSPLHF
CDR3nt: TGTGCCAGCAGTTTATTTCCGCTCGGGAGGAATTCACCCCTCCACTTT

abundance: NA
d_gene: NA
j_gene: TRBJ1-2
v_gene: TRBV7-2
CDR3aa: CASSTRTVNYGYTF
CDR3nt: TGTGCCAGCAGCACACGGACAGTCAACTATGGCTACACCTTC

abundance: NA
d_gene: NA
j_gene: TRBJ2-1
v_gene: TRBV11-2
CDR3aa: CASSPTYNEQFF
CDR3nt: TGTGCCAGCAGCCCAACCTACAATGAGCAGTTCTTC

abundance: few
d_gene: TRBD1
j_gene: TRBJ2-2
v_gene: TRBV11-2
CDR3aa: CASSLVSGGTGELFF
CDR3nt: TGTGCCAGCAGCCTCGTGTCAGGGGGCACCGGGGAGCTGTTTTTT

abundance: few
d_gene: NA
j_gene: TRBJ1-1
v_gene: TRBV29-1
CDR3aa: CSGSRDINTEAFF
CDR3nt: TGCAGCGGATCCCGGGACATTAACACTGAAGCTTTCTTT

abundance: NA
d_gene: TRBD1
j_gene: TRBJ2-7
v_gene: TRBV18
CDR3aa: CASSPGDRWYEQYF
CDR3nt: TGTGCCAGCTCACCAGGGGACAGATGGTACGAGCAGTACTTC